The T cell receptor beta chain described here comes from a study of PD-1 blockade in classical Hodgkin lymphoma. The study's findings and limits: Patients starting nivolumab under 1 year after ASCT were excluded.

Relapses following autologous stem cell transplantation were seen in all patients, with brentuximab vedotin exposure varying. TCRdb keeps only in-frame clones here, not all; method: immunoSEQ multiplex PCR. This sample carries under 40,000 clones, 76% of them seen once, and the ten largest clones take roughly 16%. As concerns this clone: What it recognizes is unknown.

The input for sequencing was peripheral blood mononuclear cells (PBMCs), taken before the second cycle of nivolumab. The origin of this receptor is a human donor with classical Hodgkin lymphoma.

CDR3 DNA: TGTGCCAGCAGTTCCTACGACCCCGTTCGGGCTTTCTTT. This encodes CASSSYDPVRAFF. The gene calls are TRBV27 and TRBJ1-1; D is unclear. Germline V gene lookup returns CDR1 MNHEY and CDR2 SMNVEV (reference sequence). This CDR3 region has 13 residues. V was cut by 4 bases and J by 11 bases, with 17 bases left in between.